These T cell receptor beta chains were read from a single sample in a study of identical twins. TCRdb re-derived calls from the 5' RACE reads in MiXCR, one entry per CDR3 protein. This sample has hundreds of thousands of distinct CDR3 sequences, with approximately 18% found just once. These data were also filed under a second study, of T cells expressing NK-cell markers.

The sequenced sample consisted of PBMCs. These receptors were obtained from a woman aged 18 to 35 in good health. Each CDR3 is given with its conserved first and last residue. The D gene is left open where the match is weak. Size tells how often a clone was seen (once, few, many) or the class of an expanded clone, and some rows leave it out.

J: TRBJ2-2; D: NA; V: TRBV6-1; size: few; CDR3: CASSPASKSSGELFF; DNA: TGTGCCAGCAGTCCCGCCTCGAAATCATCTGGGGAGCTGTTTTTT
J: TRBJ1-1; D: NA; V: TRBV7-2; size: NA; CDR3: CASSLFGGMNTEAFF; DNA: TGTGCCAGCAGCTTATTTGGGGGGATGAACACTGAAGCTTTCTTT
J: TRBJ2-2; D: NA; V: TRBV7-2; size: few; CDR3: CASSLGSPWDTGELFF; DNA: TGTGCCAGCAGCTTAGGGTCGCCCTGGGACACCGGGGAGCTGTTTTTT
J: TRBJ2-3; D: TRBD1; V: TRBV12-3/TRBV12-4; size: few; CDR3: CASSTRQGASTDTQYF; DNA: TGTGCCAGCAGTACAAGACAGGGGGCAAGCACAGATACGCAGTATTTT
J: TRBJ2-7; D: TRBD2; V: TRBV7-2; size: NA; CDR3: CASSLSSGSVYEQYF; DNA: TGTGCCAGCAGCCTGAGTAGCGGGAGCGTTTACGAGCAGTACTTC
J: TRBJ2-6; D: TRBD2; V: TRBV11-2; size: few; CDR3: CASSLGTSGIRGANVLTF; DNA: TGTGCCAGCAGCCTGGGGACTAGCGGGATCAGGGGGGCCAACGTCCTGACTTTC
J: TRBJ1-5; D: NA; V: TRBV4-3; size: few; CDR3: CASSQDLEDGAQHF; DNA: TGCGCCAGCAGCCAAGATTTGGAAGACGGGGCCCAGCATTTT
J: TRBJ2-7; D: TRBD2; V: TRBV7-8; size: NA; CDR3: CASSSGRENEQYF; DNA: TGTGCCAGCAGCTCAGGGAGGGAGAACGAGCAGTACTTC
J: TRBJ2-1; D: NA; V: TRBV5-8; size: many; CDR3: CASVEGGYGDYNEQFF; DNA: TGTGCCAGTGTGGAGGGGGGATACGGGGATTACAATGAGCAGTTCTTC
J: TRBJ1-1; D: NA; V: TRBV4-2; size: few; CDR3: CASSLGGQANTEAFF; DNA: TGTGCCAGCAGCCTAGGAGGGCAGGCAAACACTGAAGCTTTCTTT
J: TRBJ1-6; D: NA; V: TRBV9; size: NA; CDR3: CASSRGRLNSPLHF; DNA: TGTGCCAGCAGCCGGGGACGGCTAAATTCACCCCTCCACTTT
J: TRBJ2-1; D: TRBD1; V: TRBV4-2; size: NA; CDR3: CASSHRQGAFNEQFF; DNA: TGTGCCAGCAGCCATCGACAGGGGGCGTTCAATGAGCAGTTCTTC
J: TRBJ2-7; D: NA; V: TRBV3-1; size: NA; CDR3: CASSRQAGEEQYF; DNA: TGTGCCAGCAGCCGACAGGCGGGGGAAGAGCAGTACTTC
J: TRBJ1-1; D: NA; V: TRBV20-1; size: NA; CDR3: CSARDLRAADTEAFF; DNA: TGCAGTGCTAGAGATCTAAGAGCAGCCGACACTGAAGCTTTCTTT
J: TRBJ2-7; D: NA; V: TRBV7-9; size: few; CDR3: CASSRAETYEQYF; DNA: TGTGCCAGCAGCCGTGCGGAAACCTACGAGCAGTACTTC
J: TRBJ2-6; D: TRBD1; V: TRBV4-1; size: NA; CDR3: CASSQTQGATGANVLTF; DNA: TGCGCCAGCAGCCAGACACAGGGGGCTACTGGGGCCAACGTCCTGACTTTC
J: TRBJ2-3; D: NA; V: TRBV20-1; size: few; CDR3: CSARSQVEGTQYF; DNA: TGCAGTGCTAGAAGTCAGGTCGAGGGTACGCAGTATTTT
J: TRBJ1-2; D: NA; V: TRBV18; size: NA; CDR3: CASALRQETNYGYTF; DNA: TGTGCCAGCGCCCTACGACAGGAAACTAACTATGGCTACACCTTC
J: TRBJ2-4; D: TRBD1; V: TRBV12-3/TRBV12-4; size: few; CDR3: CASSPRTGANIQYF; DNA: TGTGCCAGCAGTCCTCGGACAGGGGCAAACATTCAGTACTTC
J: TRBJ2-3; D: TRBD2; V: TRBV20-1; size: NA; CDR3: CSVRLAANTDTQYF; DNA: TGCAGTGTCAGACTAGCGGCCAACACAGATACGCAGTATTTT
J: TRBJ2-2; D: NA; V: TRBV11-3; size: NA; CDR3: CASSLDYRNLNTGELFF; DNA: TGTGCCAGCAGCTTAGATTATCGGAATCTGAACACCGGGGAGCTGTTTTTT
J: TRBJ2-1; D: TRBD2; V: TRBV4-3; size: NA; CDR3: CASSQDPGGLATNEQFF; DNA: TGCGCCAGCAGCCAAGACCCAGGCGGACTAGCCACCAATGAGCAGTTCTTC
J: TRBJ1-3; D: NA; V: TRBV19; size: few; CDR3: CASIAGSSGNTIYF; DNA: TGTGCCAGTATTGCGGGTAGCTCTGGAAACACCATATATTTT
J: TRBJ1-1; D: TRBD1; V: TRBV20-1; size: few; CDR3: CSAAVTGQTEAFF; DNA: TGCAGTGCTGCTGTGACAGGGCAAACTGAAGCTTTCTTT
J: TRBJ2-5; D: NA; V: TRBV7-8; size: few; CDR3: CASKVRETQYF; DNA: TGTGCCAGCAAGGTCCGAGAGACCCAGTACTTC
J: TRBJ2-2; D: NA; V: TRBV6-2/TRBV6-3; size: NA; CDR3: CASSYSARTGELFF; DNA: TGTGCCAGCAGTTACTCGGCCCGGACCGGGGAGCTGTTTTTT
J: TRBJ1-4; D: NA; V: TRBV5-1; size: NA; CDR3: CASSRDRNEKLFF; DNA: TGCGCCAGCAGCCGCGACCGTAATGAAAAACTGTTTTTT
J: TRBJ1-1; D: NA; V: TRBV20-1; size: few; CDR3: CSASGEPNTEAFF; DNA: TGCAGTGCCTCAGGGGAGCCGAACACTGAAGCTTTCTTT
J: TRBJ2-2; D: NA; V: TRBV5-6; size: NA; CDR3: CASSLGQTYTGELFF; DNA: TGTGCCAGCAGCTTGGGACAGACTTACACCGGGGAGCTGTTTTTT
J: TRBJ2-1; D: TRBD2; V: TRBV9; size: NA; CDR3: CASSAALAGDEQFF; DNA: TGTGCCAGCAGCGCCGCACTAGCGGGAGATGAGCAGTTCTTC
J: TRBJ1-6; D: TRBD1; V: TRBV12-3/TRBV12-4; size: few; CDR3: CASSQGQGRRNSPLHF; DNA: TGTGCCAGCAGTCAGGGACAGGGTCGGAGGAATTCACCCCTCCACTTT
J: TRBJ1-2; D: NA; V: TRBV20-1; size: NA; CDR3: CSASPTGPPAF; DNA: TGCAGTGCTAGCCCCACAGGGCCTCCCGCCTTC
J: TRBJ2-3; D: TRBD2; V: TRBV7-6; size: few; CDR3: CASSYTGTRDTQYF; DNA: TGTGCCAGCAGTTATACCGGGACTAGAGATACGCAGTATTTT
J: TRBJ2-7; D: TRBD2; V: TRBV7-9; size: once; CDR3: CASSPPGASGPTYEQYF; DNA: TGTGCCAGCAGCCCGCCCGGGGCTAGCGGGCCCACCTACGAGCAGTACTTC
J: TRBJ2-3; D: TRBD1; V: TRBV6-1; size: NA; CDR3: CASRWTGFGDTQYF; DNA: TGTGCCAGCAGATGGACAGGGTTCGGAGATACGCAGTATTTT
J: TRBJ2-1; D: NA; V: TRBV20-1; size: NA; CDR3: CSGQGGAVSNEQFF; DNA: TGCAGTGGCCAAGGGGGAGCGGTCTCCAATGAGCAGTTCTTC
J: TRBJ2-3; D: NA; V: TRBV12-3/TRBV12-4; size: many; CDR3: CASSSTTTSGTDTQYF; DNA: TGTGCCAGCAGTTCGACGACTACCTCTGGCACAGATACGCAGTATTTT
J: TRBJ2-7; D: TRBD2; V: TRBV10-2; size: few; CDR3: CASRLGAGTNYEQYF; DNA: TGCGCCAGCAGGTTAGGAGCAGGGACTAACTACGAGCAGTACTTC
J: TRBJ2-2; D: TRBD1; V: TRBV7-9; size: once; CDR3: CASSLGQVNTGELFF; DNA: TGTGCCAGCAGCCTCGGACAGGTGAACACCGGGGAGCTGTTTTTT
J: TRBJ1-2; D: NA; V: TRBV27; size: NA; CDR3: CASRQGASGTNYGYTF; DNA: TGTGCCAGCAGGCAGGGTGCCAGCGGAACTAACTATGGCTACACCTTC
J: TRBJ1-4; D: NA; V: TRBV19; size: few; CDR3: CASRPQGLAEKLFF; DNA: TGTGCCAGTAGACCACAAGGCTTAGCTGAAAAACTGTTTTTT
J: TRBJ2-1; D: NA; V: TRBV11-2; size: few; CDR3: CASSLFGTDSNEQFF; DNA: TGTGCCAGCAGCCTTTTCGGGACGGATTCCAATGAGCAGTTCTTC
J: TRBJ2-7; D: NA; V: TRBV20-1; size: NA; CDR3: CSGRSSYEQYF; DNA: TGCAGTGGACGGAGCTCCTACGAGCAGTACTTC
J: TRBJ2-2; D: TRBD1; V: TRBV6-4; size: NA; CDR3: CASSDFPFKGQGNTGELFF; DNA: TGTGCCAGCAGTGACTTTCCTTTTAAGGGACAGGGAAACACCGGGGAGCTGTTTTTT
J: TRBJ2-1; D: NA; V: TRBV6-1; size: many; CDR3: CASRPAVRSSYNEQFF; DNA: TGTGCCAGCAGGCCTGCCGTGCGGAGCTCCTACAATGAGCAGTTCTTC
J: TRBJ2-3; D: TRBD2; V: TRBV9; size: NA; CDR3: CASSVEGAGLTDTQYF; DNA: TGTGCCAGCAGCGTAGAAGGAGCGGGGCTCACAGATACGCAGTATTTT
J: TRBJ2-3; D: NA; V: TRBV6-4; size: many; CDR3: CASSDSKAHTDTQYF; DNA: TGTGCCAGCAGTGACTCGAAGGCACACACAGATACGCAGTATTTT
J: TRBJ1-2; D: NA; V: TRBV9; size: NA; CDR3: CASNRDGNYGYTF; DNA: TGTGCCAGCAATCGGGACGGAAACTATGGCTACACCTTC
J: TRBJ2-7; D: NA; V: TRBV12-3/TRBV12-4; size: many; CDR3: CASSFLGVVSYEQYF; DNA: TGTGCCAGCAGTTTCCTCGGGGTAGTGTCCTACGAGCAGTACTTC
J: TRBJ2-1; D: NA; V: TRBV20-1; size: few; CDR3: CSAQGLPGSYNEQFF; DNA: TGCAGTGCACAGGGACTCCCAGGGTCCTACAATGAGCAGTTCTTC
J: TRBJ1-1; D: NA; V: TRBV12-3/TRBV12-4; size: few; CDR3: CASSPERYTEAFF; DNA: TGTGCCAGCAGTCCAGAGAGGTACACTGAAGCTTTCTTT
J: TRBJ2-7; D: TRBD2; V: TRBV6-2/TRBV6-3; size: few; CDR3: CASSYPGLAGYEQYF; DNA: TGTGCCAGCAGTTACCCGGGACTAGCGGGGTACGAGCAGTACTTC
J: TRBJ2-1; D: TRBD2; V: TRBV5-6; size: few; CDR3: CASSLLAGGPFNEQFF; DNA: TGTGCCAGCAGCTTGTTAGCGGGAGGGCCTTTCAATGAGCAGTTCTTC
J: TRBJ2-1; D: TRBD1; V: TRBV12-3/TRBV12-4; size: few; CDR3: CASSFWDRINEQFF; DNA: TGTGCCAGCAGTTTCTGGGACAGAATAAATGAGCAGTTCTTC